The 18 T cell receptor beta chains listed next were all sequenced from one sample in a study of glioma-infiltrating T cells after dendritic cell vaccination. Profiled with immunoSEQ multiplex PCR; TCRdb holds only in-frame clones, not every one. Here the sample spans around 58,000 clones, 82% being singletons. The specimen comprised blood, sampled before dendritic cell vaccination. The receptors originated from a human donor with glioblastoma.

The rearrangement uses TRBV6-4 and TRBJ1-1; no reliable D call. The CDR3 loop spans 18 amino acids. Trimming removed 8 bases at V and 0 bases at J, with 25 bases between. Germline CDR1 MRHNA, CDR2 SNTAGT. The CDR3: CASGLRPSHKQMNTEAFF. CDR3 sequence (DNA): TGTGCCAGCGGCCTCAGGCCATCTCACAAACAGATGAACACTGAAGCTTTCTTT.

The rearrangement uses TRBV7-8 and TRBJ2-7; D is possibly TRBD1 or TRBD2 (5 bases each). This CDR3 has 14 residues. V lost 5 bases and J 2 bases, leaving 13 bases between the germline ends. In germline, CDR1 is SGHVS, CDR2 FQNEAQ. CDR3 amino acids: CASSLGLGPYEQYF. DNA of the CDR3: TGTGCCAGCAGCCTAGGACTGGGGCCCTACGAGCAGTACTTC.

The chain carries TRBV6-5 and TRBJ2-2; 7 bases fit TRBD2. The CDR3 has 15 amino acids. Germline lookup yields CDR1 MNHEY and CDR2 SVGAGI. With V trimmed by 5 bases and J by 1 base, 4 bases remained unmatched. The CDR3 sequence is CASSVLALNTGELFF. The CDR3 nucleotides read TGTGCCAGCAGTGTACTAGCGCTGAACACCGGGGAGCTGTTTTTT.

This clone was counted a single time. The chain employs TRBV18 and TRBJ2-2, with 8 bases matching TRBD1. This CDR3 comprises 15 residues. Germline values: CDR1 KGHSH, CDR2 LQKENI. The J segment lost 3 bases and the V segment lost 6 bases, leaving 6 bases of the junction unmatched. As DNA, the CDR3 is TGTGCCAGCTCGCAGGACAGGGTAGACACCGGGGAGCTGTTTTTT. This sequence encodes CASSQDRVDTGELFF.

The chain is built from TRBV11-2 and TRBJ2-1, with a tentative D call TRBD2 (5 bases). This CDR3 has 15 residues. Germline V gives CDR1 SGHAT, CDR2 FQNNGV. V was shortened by 1 base and J by 5 bases, with 12 bases between the two germline ends. CDR3 amino acids: CASSLVRGHHNEQFF. The CDR3 DNA follows: TGTGCCAGCAGCTTAGTCCGGGGTCACCACAATGAGCAGTTCTTC.

A word on this clone: An end of the junction differs from the germline gene, which may be a read error. The chain uses TRBV6-1 and TRBJ1-2; 10 bases fit TRBD1. CDR1 is MNHNS, CDR2 SASEGT, per germline. There are 14 residues in the CDR3. As DNA, the CDR3 is TGTGCCAGCAGCCGGGACAGGGGTGCACATGGCTACGCCTTC. Protein: CASSRDRGAHGYAF.

The genes are TRBV4-1 and TRBJ2-7; 7 bases match TRBD2. Germline loops: CDR1 MGHRA, CDR2 YSYEKL. V shed 2 bases and J 4 bases; nucleotides not matched to a gene: 2. The CDR3 sequence is 13 residues long. CDR3 in amino acids: CASSQQGGYEQYF. The CDR3 nucleotides are TGCGCCAGCAGCCAACAGGGAGGGTACGAGCAGTACTTC.

The V gene is TRBV11-2, the J gene TRBJ2-3; 10 nucleotides match TRBD2. This CDR3 contains 16 residues. Trimming took 8 bases from V and 1 from J; bases not matched to a gene: 9. Looked up from germline, CDR1 is SGHAT and CDR2 is FQNNGV. CDR3 nucleotide sequence: TGTGCCAGCTCCACCGGGACTAGCGTCGGCACAGATACGCAGTATTTT. Amino acid sequence: CASSTGTSVGTDTQYF.

As regards this clone: Additional DNA sequences in this sample encode the identical CDR3. This chain uses TRBV10-3 with TRBJ2-5; 9 bases are shared with TRBD2. The CDR3 is 18 amino acids. After removal of 4 bases from V and 1 base from J, the junction contained 13 bases not matched to a gene. CDR1 and CDR2 (germline): ENHRY, SYGVKD. This chain's CDR3 is CAISVEGSGGLRQETQYF. CDR3 DNA sequence: TGTGCCATCAGTGTTGAGGGTAGCGGGGGACTTCGCCAAGAGACCCAGTACTTC.

The CDR3 loop reads CASSLWGGAEAFF. In DNA form, the CDR3 reads TGCGCCAGCAGCTTATGGGGGGGCGCTGAAGCTTTCTTT. The rearrangement joins TRBV5-1 to TRBJ1-1; a weak D match, TRBD1 (6 bases). V dropped 2 bases and J dropped 6 bases, with 11 bases sitting between them. Germline CDR1 reads SGHRS; CDR2 reads YFSETQ. This CDR3 spans 13 amino acids. The full variable domain, completed using reference TRBV5-1 and TRBJ1-1, is KAGVTQTPRYLIKTRGQQVTLSCSPISGHRSVSWYQQTPGQGLQFLFEYFSETQRNKGNFPGRFSGRQFSNSRSEMNVSTLELGDSALYLCASSLWGGAEAFFGQGTRLTVV.

The gene calls are TRBV4-2 and TRBJ2-1, with D perhaps matching TRBD1 (5 bases). V was shortened by 1 base and J by 3 bases, with 10 bases between the two germline ends. The CDR3 is made up of 15 amino acids. The germline gives CDR1 LGHNA, CDR2 YNFKEQ. CDR3 nucleotides: TGTGCCAGCAGCCAAGGTCTGACAGACTACAATGAGCAGTTCTTC. This encodes CASSQGLTDYNEQFF.

This clone was counted only a few times. The chain uses TRBV30 and TRBJ1-6; D not certain. This CDR3 has 14 residues. The germline V gene encodes CDR1 GTSNPN and CDR2 SVGIG (reference sequence). The ends were cut back, 0 bases at V and 7 bases at J, with 10 bases in the middle. The CDR3 DNA reads TGTGCCTGGAGTGTCTCATCAGTCAATTCACCCCTCCACTTT. Amino acids: CAWSVSSVNSPLHF. Combining the CDR3 with reference TRBV30 and TRBJ1-6 gives the whole variable domain SQTIHQWPATLVQPVGSPLSLECTVEGTSNPNLYWYRQAAGRGLQLLFYSVGIGQISSEVPQNLSASRPQDRQFILSSKKLLLSDSGFYLCAWSVSSVNSPLHFGNGTRLTVT.

The rearrangement uses TRBV28 and TRBJ2-7; 7 bases align to TRBD2. This CDR3 is built from 15 residues. The germline V gene encodes CDR1 MDHEN and CDR2 SYDVKM. The ends lost 8 bases at V and 6 bases at J; junction bases unmatched: 16. CDR3: CASVWQKGEGAEQYF. CDR3 coding DNA: TGTGCCAGCGTGTGGCAGAAAGGGGAGGGTGCCGAGCAGTACTTC.

This clone has a single count. This chain links TRBV7-2 with TRBJ2-5; no clear D gene. The CDR3 is made up of 16 amino acids. The V end was cut by 5 bases, the J end by 5 bases, with 21 bases between. Germline V lookup: CDR1 SGHTA, CDR2 FQGNSA. DNA for the CDR3: TGTGCCAGCAGCCTGCCCACGGCAGCAGGCTCGGAGACCCAGTACTTC. Encoded protein: CASSLPTAAGSETQYF.

This chain connects TRBV5-8 to TRBJ2-1, with D possibly matching TRBD2 (6 bases). This CDR3 is 11 amino acids long. Germline V gene data show CDR1 as SGHTS and CDR2 as YDEGEE. Trimming shortened V by 2 bases and J by 16 bases, and 13 bases separated the two germline ends. The DNA for the CDR3 is TGTGCCAGCAGCTTATTAACGGGGGTCTTCTTC. Translating it yields CASSLLTGVFF.

V and J are TRBV14 and TRBJ1-1; D is undetermined. CDR1 SGHDN and CDR2 FVKESK come from the germline V gene. This CDR3 region has 13 residues. The germline V and J ends were trimmed by 4 bases and 6 bases, with 12 bases remaining between them. CDR3 bases: TGTGCCAGCAGCCCGTTAGGGAGCGCTGAAGCTTTCTTT. Residues: CASSPLGSAEAFF.

V gene TRBV6-1 combines with J gene TRBJ2-2, with 8 bases that match TRBD1. There are 15 residues in the CDR3. Trimming cost V 3 bases and J 5 bases; bases outside gene matches: 5. From germline, CDR1 is MNHNS and CDR2 SASEGT. The CDR3 sequence is CASSEGQADTGELFF. CDR3 bases: TGTGCCAGCAGTGAGGGACAGGCGGATACCGGGGAGCTGTTTTTT.

The rearrangement joins TRBV5-1 to TRBJ2-5; 9 positions agree with TRBD2. Germline CDR1 and CDR2: SGHRS and YFSETQ. This CDR3 contains 16 residues. With 4 bases clipped from V and 7 bases from J, the junction kept 14 bases outside the gene matches. CDR3 in DNA: TGCGCCAGCAGCACCCGACTGACTAGCGGTGAAGGGACCCAGTACTTC. This translates into CASSTRLTSGEGTQYF.